This T cell receptor (beta chain) was captured by sequencing in a study of blood T cell repertoires in COVID-19 (dated by TCRdb to between 2020 and 2021). Notes on the research overall: Samples covering the acute and convalescent phases of COVID-19 were provided by collaborators in the United States, Italy and Spain. The prospective study material was composed of cDNA or gDNA derived from T cells, B-cell-depleted T cells, or PBMCs. The dataset comprised deeply sampled blood TCRbeta repertoires from subjects exposed to, actively infected with, or recovered from COVID-19. A freely available public database, intended as a resource for researchers studying the immune response to SARS-CoV-2, is where the repertoires were released. The samples were drawn from two sources: the first 160 participants of the ongoing ImmuneRACE study, and 1,000 to 1,500 subjects contributed by 6 global collaborators. The sample metadata nearly always contained a de-identified subject ID, COVID-19 status, age in years and sex. Where available, HLA class I and class II types were obtained from metadata supplied by the sample provider rather than from assay-based typing.

General findings and caveats noted by the study authors: How much clinical and demographic metadata was included differed by source and by participant, and the metadata was provided uncurated.

TCRbeta CDR3 regions were amplified from genomic DNA by means of the immunoSEQ Assay, a bias-controlled multiplex PCR. The source study handled its data this way. The number of nucleated cells in each sample was estimated by amplification of reference gene primers within the assay. To quantify the absolute abundance of each unique TCRbeta CDR3 rearrangement, sequence reads were collapsed and filtered. For each sample, productive Simpson clonality was calculated by taking the square root of Simpson's diversity index across productive rearrangements. The clones in this table, taken by TCRdb from immuneACCESS, are in-frame only. Not every clone is retained; where verified, under half of the shortfall comes from an unresolved V gene, and the cause of the rest is unknown. The D gene and trimming were derived from the DNA, and the V and J assignments and clone size from that table. This sample is represented by roughly 190,000 clones; 82% of them were singletons. The ten largest make up less than 9.5% of the sample.

As for this clone: The specificity of this receptor is unknown. No base quality values were provided; no much bigger clone lies one nucleotide off.

V loses 6 bases at its end and J loses 0 bases; junction bases beyond the gene matches: 3. The CDR3 numbers 14 residues from cysteine through valine. Just the 42-base CDR3 DNA is kept, in frame starting at base 1. Looking up the germline V gene yields CDR1 MNHEY and CDR2 SVGAGI. In Seattle, one collaborating source enrolled patients while the infection was active and tracked those patients longitudinally over the course of disease. Collaborating institutions collected whole blood in K2EDTA tubes following their own protocols. For TCRbeta analysis, collaborator samples were shipped as frozen whole blood, as isolated PBMCs, or as DNA extracted from either sample type.

Sample: peripheral blood. This receptor was identified in a woman in her fifties or sixties with COVID-19, enrolled during active disease. Here the chain combines TRBV6-5 and TRBJ2-7; 9 bases in the middle match TRBD2. The CDR3 has the sequence CASSLAGSSYEQYV. The nucleotide sequence reads as follows: TGTGCCAGCAGCCTAGCGGGGAGCTCCTACGAGCAGTACGTC.